The rows below give T cell receptor beta chains drawn from one sample of a study of cytomegalovirus exposure and HLA in healthy donors. Using immunoSEQ multiplex PCR, the repertoire was profiled, and TCRdb retains in-frame clones only, with some absent. This sample carries about 180,000 clones, 76% of them seen once, and the ten largest clones take roughly 2.5%. The sequenced sample consisted of PBMCs. The source of these receptors is a woman in her twenties or thirties in good health and CMV-seropositive. Both conserved end residues are part of each CDR3.

>TRBV28|TRBJ1-5
CASSASGSYQPQHF
>TRBV7-2|TRBJ2-7
CASSLRRNRGYNEQYF
>TRBV19|TRBJ1-1
CASSSRTGWGPEAFF
>TRBV6-1|TRBJ1-4
CASRSPGQGNEKLFF
>TRBV6-5|TRBJ2-7
CASSYGASYEQYF
>TRBV2|TRBJ2-5
CASSVSRLAGGHKETQYF
>TRBV5-4|TRBJ1-6
CASGKGSGSYNSPLHF
>TRBV4-2|TRBJ1-6
CASSQKESRDSVSPLHF
>TRBV28|TRBJ2-7
CASSGPGQGAYEQYF
>TRBV4-1|TRBJ2-7
CASSLLANPYEQYF
>TRBV28|TRBJ1-5
CASRTGEGHQPQHF
>TRBV11-3|TRBJ1-4
CASSLVPGPATNEKLFF
>TRBV11-3|TRBJ2-7
CASSLDRLAGEYEQYF
>TRBV9|TRBJ2-7
CASSVELAGTYEQYF
>TRBV4-1|TRBJ1-2
CASSQPIRGSTYSVYTF
>TRBV7-2|TRBJ2-7
CASSPGTGGSYEQYF
>TRBV4-2|TRBJ1-5
CASNGGGLGNQPQHF
>TRBV27|TRBJ2-7
CASSLSPRYEQYF
>TRBV4-1|TRBJ1-6
CASSQGTLGGVRSPLHF
>TRBV10-3|TRBJ2-1
CAISQVQASYNEQFF
>TRBV11-3|TRBJ2-7
CASSLDSRLAGSYEQYF
>TRBV4-1|TRBJ2-1
CASRQPGSGAYNEQFF
>TRBV29-1|TRBJ2-3
CSVSSADTQYF
>TRBV5-5|TRBJ2-3
CASSLSPRVTGDTQYF
>TRBV6-6|TRBJ1-1
CASSQGVSEAFF
>TRBV19|TRBJ2-4
CADSTSGGIKNIQYF
>TRBV7-2|TRBJ1-4
CASSDHRDPNEKLFF
>TRBV28|TRBJ2-5
CASSIGTGVAQYF
>TRBV7-9|TRBJ1-3
CASSLIAGSGNTIYF
>TRBV7-6|TRBJ2-7
CASRGTGMYEQYF
>TRBV27|TRBJ2-5
CASSLSFRGTGGPQQETQYF
>TRBV6-1|TRBJ2-7
CASTPRGGGPYEQYF
>TRBV2|TRBJ2-5
CASSVGLAGGTETQYF
>TRBV27|TRBJ2-5
CASAFGETQYF
>TRBV30|TRBJ2-3
CALTDNPTDTQYF